This T cell receptor beta chain was obtained from a study of blood T cell repertoires in COVID-19 (dated by TCRdb to 2020 to 2021). For context, the study as a whole: Samples from collaborators originated in the United States, Italy and Spain and spanned both the acute and convalescent phases of COVID-19. The material from the prospective study consisted of cDNA or gDNA derived from T cells, B-cell-depleted T cells, or PBMCs. Where available, HLA class I and class II types were taken from metadata supplied by the sample provider and were not determined by assay-based typing. The samples were drawn from two sources: the first 160 participants of the ongoing ImmuneRACE study, and 1,000 to 1,500 subjects contributed by 6 global collaborators. Nearly every sample came with metadata listing a de-identified subject ID, COVID-19 status, age in years and sex. The repertoires were released in a freely available public database meant as a resource for research on the immune response to SARS-CoV-2. Deeply sampled blood TCRbeta repertoires from subjects exposed to, actively infected with, or recovered from COVID-19 were included in the dataset.

V and J are truncated by 9 bases and 0 bases respectively, leaving an intervening sequence of 18 bases. The germline V gene gives CDR1 as SNHLY and CDR2 as FYNNEI. Taken from cysteine to phenylalanine, the CDR3 has 15 residues. Left in the record is the CDR3 DNA by itself, 45 bases read in frame from the first base. At one collaborating source in Seattle, patients were enrolled during active infection and were followed longitudinally through the course of disease. Each collaborating institution followed its own protocols to collect whole blood in K2EDTA tubes. For TCRbeta analysis, collaborators shipped samples as frozen whole blood, isolated PBMCs, or DNA extracted from either of those sample types. Study-wide conclusions, independent of this receptor: The amount of clinical and demographic metadata varied by source and participant and was provided uncurated.

With respect to this clone: Its antigen is not yet known. No per-base quality is available; no much larger clone lies one base away.

TCRbeta CDR3 regions were amplified from genomic DNA by means of the immunoSEQ Assay, a bias-controlled multiplex PCR. Per the original workflow: Nucleated cell counts per sample were estimated from amplification of reference gene primers within the assay. To quantify the absolute abundance of each unique TCRbeta CDR3 rearrangement, sequence reads were collapsed and filtered. For each sample, productive Simpson clonality was calculated by taking the square root of Simpson's diversity index across productive rearrangements. In its TCRdb copy, this immuneACCESS table keeps in-frame sequences only and misses some clones. Where compared with another copy, unresolved V genes explain less than half of these, and the others have no known cause. The V and J calls and the clone size are those of that table, but D and trimming were determined from the DNA. The sample table records under 250,000 clones; approximately 90% of these occur just once. More than 9% of the sample comes from the top ten.

Sequences were obtained from peripheral blood. The chain couples TRBV2 to TRBJ2-7; 6 matching bases give a weak D call of TRBD1. The source is a man aged 50 to 60 with COVID-19, enrolled during active disease. The CDR3 protein is CARGKGERLSYEQYF. The DNA reads as follows: TGTGCCAGAGGAAAGGGGGAACGACTCTCCTACGAGCAGTACTTC. When the CDR3 is completed using the reference TRBV2 and TRBJ2-7 genes on either side, the full variable domain is EPEVTQTPSHQVTQMGQEVILRCVPISNHLYFYWYRQILGQKVEFLVSFYNNEISEKSEIFDDQFSVERPDGSNFTLKIRSTKLEDSAMYFCARGKGERLSYEQYFGPGTRLTVT.